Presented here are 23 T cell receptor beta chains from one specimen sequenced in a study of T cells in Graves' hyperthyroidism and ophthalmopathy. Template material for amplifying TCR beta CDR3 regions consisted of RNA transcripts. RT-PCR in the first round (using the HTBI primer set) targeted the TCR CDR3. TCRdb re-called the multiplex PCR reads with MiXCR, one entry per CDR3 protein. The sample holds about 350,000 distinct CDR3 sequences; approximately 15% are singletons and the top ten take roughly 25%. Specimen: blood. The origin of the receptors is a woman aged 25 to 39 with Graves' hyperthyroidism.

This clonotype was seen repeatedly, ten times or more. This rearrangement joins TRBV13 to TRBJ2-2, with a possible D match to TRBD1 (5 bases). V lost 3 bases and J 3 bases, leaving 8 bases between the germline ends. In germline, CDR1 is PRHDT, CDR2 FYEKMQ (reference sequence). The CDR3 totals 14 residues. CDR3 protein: CASSFTRDTGELFF. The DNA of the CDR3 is TGTGCCAGCAGCTTTACCAGGGACACCGGGGAGCTGTTTTTT.

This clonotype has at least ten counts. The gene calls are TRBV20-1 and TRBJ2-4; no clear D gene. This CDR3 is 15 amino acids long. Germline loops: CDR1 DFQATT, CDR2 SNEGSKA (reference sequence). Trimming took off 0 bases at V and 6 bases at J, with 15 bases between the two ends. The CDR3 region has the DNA TGCAGTGCTAGAGATGGAACCTCGCCTTTAAACATTCAGTACTTC. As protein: CSARDGTSPLNIQYF.

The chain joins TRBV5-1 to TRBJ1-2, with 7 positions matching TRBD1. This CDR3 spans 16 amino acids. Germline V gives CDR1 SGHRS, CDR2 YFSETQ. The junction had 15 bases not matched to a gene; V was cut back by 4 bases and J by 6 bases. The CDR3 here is CASSVGQPFIRDGYTF. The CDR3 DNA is TGCGCCAGCAGCGTGGGACAGCCTTTTATCAGGGATGGCTACACCTTC. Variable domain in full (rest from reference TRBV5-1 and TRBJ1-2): KAGVTQTPRYLIKTRGQQVTLSCSPISGHRSVSWYQQTPGQGLQFLFEYFSETQRNKGNFPGRFSGRQFSNSRSEMNVSTLELGDSALYLCASSVGQPFIRDGYTFGSGTRLTVV.

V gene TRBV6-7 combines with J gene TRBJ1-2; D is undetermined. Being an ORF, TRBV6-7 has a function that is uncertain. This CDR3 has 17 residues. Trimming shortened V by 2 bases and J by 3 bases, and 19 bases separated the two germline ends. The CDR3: CASSYPGRAKSDYGYTF. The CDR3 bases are TGTGCCAGCAGTTACCCTGGACGGGCCAAATCGGACTATGGCTACACCTTC.

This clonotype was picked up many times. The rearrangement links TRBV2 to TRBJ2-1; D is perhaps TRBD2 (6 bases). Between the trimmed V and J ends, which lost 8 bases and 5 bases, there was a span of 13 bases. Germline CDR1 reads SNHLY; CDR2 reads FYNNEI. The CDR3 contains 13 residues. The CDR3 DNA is TGTGCCAGCGTAGGAGGGGAGGACAATGAGCAGTTCTTC. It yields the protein CASVGGEDNEQFF. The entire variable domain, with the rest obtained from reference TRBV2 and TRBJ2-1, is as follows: EPEVTQTPSHQVTQMGQEVILRCVPISNHLYFYWYRQILGQKVEFLVSFYNNEISEKSEIFDDQFSVERPDGSNFTLKIRSTKLEDSAMYFCASVGGEDNEQFFGPGTRLTVL.

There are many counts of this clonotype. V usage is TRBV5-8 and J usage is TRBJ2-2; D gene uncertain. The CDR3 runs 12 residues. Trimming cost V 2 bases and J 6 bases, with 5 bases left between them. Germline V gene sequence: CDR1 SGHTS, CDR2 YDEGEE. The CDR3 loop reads CASSFRPGELFF. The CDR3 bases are TGTGCCAGCAGCTTCCGACCCGGGGAGCTGTTTTTT.

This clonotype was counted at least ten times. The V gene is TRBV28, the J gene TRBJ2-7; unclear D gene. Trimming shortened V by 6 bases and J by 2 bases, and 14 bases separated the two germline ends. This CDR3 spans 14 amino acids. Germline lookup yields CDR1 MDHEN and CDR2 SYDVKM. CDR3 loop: CASSFIPPTYEQYF. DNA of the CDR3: TGTGCCAGCAGCTTCATACCCCCCACCTACGAGCAGTACTTC.

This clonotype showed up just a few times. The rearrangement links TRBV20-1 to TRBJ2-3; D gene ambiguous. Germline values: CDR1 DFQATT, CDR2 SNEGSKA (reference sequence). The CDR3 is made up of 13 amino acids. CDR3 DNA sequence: TGCAGGGTGCGTTACCCTGGGACAGATACGCAGTATTTT. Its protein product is CRVRYPGTDTQYF.

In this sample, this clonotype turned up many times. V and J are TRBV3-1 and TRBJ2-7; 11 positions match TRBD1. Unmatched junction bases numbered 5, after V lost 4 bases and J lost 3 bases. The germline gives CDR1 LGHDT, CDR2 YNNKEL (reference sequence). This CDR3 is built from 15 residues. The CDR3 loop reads CASSPTGTGGYEQYF. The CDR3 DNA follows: TGTGCCAGCAGCCCAACCGGGACAGGGGGCTACGAGCAGTACTTC.

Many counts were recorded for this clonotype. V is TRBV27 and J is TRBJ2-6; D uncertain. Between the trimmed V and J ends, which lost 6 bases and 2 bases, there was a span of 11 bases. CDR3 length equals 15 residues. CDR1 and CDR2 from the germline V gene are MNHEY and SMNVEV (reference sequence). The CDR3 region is CASSYTLAGANVLTF. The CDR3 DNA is TGTGCCAGCAGCTATACACTGGCTGGGGCCAACGTCCTGACTTTC.

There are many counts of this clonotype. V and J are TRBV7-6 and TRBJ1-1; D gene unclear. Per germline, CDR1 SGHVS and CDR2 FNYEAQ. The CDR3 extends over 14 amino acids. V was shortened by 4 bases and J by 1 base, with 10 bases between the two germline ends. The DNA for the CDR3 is TGTGCCAGCAGCTCAACAGAGAAGAACACTGAAGCTTTCTTT. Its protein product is CASSSTEKNTEAFF.

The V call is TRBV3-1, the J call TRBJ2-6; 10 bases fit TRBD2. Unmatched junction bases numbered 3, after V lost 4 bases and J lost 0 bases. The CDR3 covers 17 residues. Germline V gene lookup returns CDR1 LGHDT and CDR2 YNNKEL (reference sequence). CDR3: CASSRTSGTSGANVLTF. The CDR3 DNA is TGTGCCAGCAGCCGGACTAGCGGAACCTCTGGGGCCAACGTCCTGACTTTC.

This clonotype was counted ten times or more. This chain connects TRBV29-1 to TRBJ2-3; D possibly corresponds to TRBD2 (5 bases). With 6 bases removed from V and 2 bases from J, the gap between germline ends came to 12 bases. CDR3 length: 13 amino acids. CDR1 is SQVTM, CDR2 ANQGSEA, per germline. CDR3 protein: CSVSGLITDTQYF. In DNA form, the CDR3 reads TGCAGCGTGTCCGGACTTATCACAGATACGCAGTATTTT.

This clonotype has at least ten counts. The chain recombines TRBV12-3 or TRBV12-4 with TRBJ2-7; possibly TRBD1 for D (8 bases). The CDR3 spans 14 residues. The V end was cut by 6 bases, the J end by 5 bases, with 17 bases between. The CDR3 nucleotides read TGTGCCAGCAGACCCACAGGGGGGGACCACGAGCAGTACTTC. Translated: CASRPTGGDHEQYF.

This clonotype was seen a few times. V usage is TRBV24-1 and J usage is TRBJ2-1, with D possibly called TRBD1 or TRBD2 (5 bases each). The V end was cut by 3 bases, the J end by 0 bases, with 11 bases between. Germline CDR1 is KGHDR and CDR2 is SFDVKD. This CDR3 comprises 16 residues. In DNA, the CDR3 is TGTGCCACCAGTGATGAGATGGGGGACTCCTACAATGAGCAGTTCTTC. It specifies CATSDEMGDSYNEQFF.

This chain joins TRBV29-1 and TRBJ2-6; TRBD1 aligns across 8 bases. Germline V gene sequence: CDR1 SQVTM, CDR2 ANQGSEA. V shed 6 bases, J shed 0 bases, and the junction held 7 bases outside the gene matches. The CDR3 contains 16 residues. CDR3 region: CSVPQGAHSGANVLTF. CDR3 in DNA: TGCAGCGTCCCTCAGGGGGCCCACTCTGGGGCCAACGTCCTGACTTTC.

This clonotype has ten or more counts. The CDR3, as DNA: TGTGCCAGCAGGGATCGACAGGGAGCCACCGGGGAGCTGTTTTTT. Amino acids: CASRDRQGATGELFF. The rearrangement uses TRBV6-1 and TRBJ2-2; 7 bases are shared with TRBD1. The germline V gene has CDR1 MNHNS and CDR2 SASEGT. V shed 6 bases and J 4 bases; nucleotides not matched to a gene: 8. This CDR3 spans 15 amino acids.

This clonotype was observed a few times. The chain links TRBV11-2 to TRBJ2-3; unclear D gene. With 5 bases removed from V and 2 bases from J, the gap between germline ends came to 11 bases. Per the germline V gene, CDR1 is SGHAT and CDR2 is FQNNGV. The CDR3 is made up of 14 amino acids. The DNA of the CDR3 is TGTGCCAGCAGCCAGGCAGACTTCACAGATACGCAGTATTTT. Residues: CASSQADFTDTQYF.

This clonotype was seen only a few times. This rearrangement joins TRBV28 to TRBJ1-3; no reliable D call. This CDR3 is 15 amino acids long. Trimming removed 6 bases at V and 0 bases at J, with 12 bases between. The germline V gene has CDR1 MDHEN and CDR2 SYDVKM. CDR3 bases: TGTGCCAGCAGATACAGTGTAACCTCTGGAAACACCATATATTTT. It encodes CASRYSVTSGNTIYF. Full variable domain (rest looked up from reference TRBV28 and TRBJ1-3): DVKVTQSSRYLVKRTGEKVFLECVQDMDHENMFWYRQDPGLGLRLIYFSYDVKMKEKGDIPEGYSVSREKKERFSLILESASTNQTSMYLCASRYSVTSGNTIYFGEGSWLTVV.

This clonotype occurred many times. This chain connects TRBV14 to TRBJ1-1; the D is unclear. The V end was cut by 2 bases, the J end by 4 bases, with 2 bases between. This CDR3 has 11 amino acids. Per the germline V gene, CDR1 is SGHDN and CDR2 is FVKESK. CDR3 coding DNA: TGTGCCAGCAGCCAATCCACTGAAGCTTTCTTT. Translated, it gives CASSQSTEAFF.

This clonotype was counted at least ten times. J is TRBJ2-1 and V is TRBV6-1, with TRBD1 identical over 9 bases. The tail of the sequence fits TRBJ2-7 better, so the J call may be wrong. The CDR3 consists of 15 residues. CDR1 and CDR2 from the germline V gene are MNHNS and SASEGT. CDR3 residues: CASSEDRGSYNEQYF. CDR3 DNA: TGTGCCAGCAGTGAGGACAGGGGCTCCTACAACGAGCAGTACTTC.

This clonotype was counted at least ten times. CDR3 residues: CAYRGSRAEAFF. The CDR3 coding sequence is TGTGCCTACAGGGGCTCGAGGGCTGAAGCTTTCTTT. The V call is TRBV30, the J call TRBJ1-1; TRBD1 agrees at 7 bases. The V gene end was trimmed by 7 bases and the J gene end by 6 bases; junction bases not matched to a gene: 8. The germline V gene has CDR1 GTSNPN and CDR2 SVGIG (reference sequence). The CDR3 contains 12 residues. Combining the CDR3 with reference TRBV30 and TRBJ1-1 gives the whole variable domain SQTIHQWPATLVQPVGSPLSLECTVEGTSNPNLYWYRQAAGRGLQLLFYSVGIGQISSEVPQNLSASRPQDRQFILSSKKLLLSDSGFYLCAYRGSRAEAFFGQGTRLTVV.

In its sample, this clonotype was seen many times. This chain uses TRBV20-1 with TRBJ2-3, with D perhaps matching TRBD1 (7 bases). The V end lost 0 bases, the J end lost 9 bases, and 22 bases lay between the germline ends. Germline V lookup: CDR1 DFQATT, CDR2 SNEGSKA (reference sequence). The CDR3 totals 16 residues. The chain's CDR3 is CSARDAGGGGAGTQYF. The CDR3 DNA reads TGCAGTGCTAGAGATGCTGGAGGAGGGGGCGCAGGAACGCAGTATTTT.